A selection of T cell receptor beta chains follows, all from one sample in a study of identical twins. TCRdb reprocessed the 5' RACE reads with MiXCR, giving one entry per CDR3 protein. The data show nearly 650,000 distinct CDR3 sequences, about 7.1% seen once. The same sample was also studied in work on yellow fever vaccine responses in identical twins.

The sequencing sample was made of PBMCs. Receptor source: a woman aged 18-29 years in good health. The CDR3 runs from the conserved cysteine through the conserved F or W. Each record gives: CDR3 length, D gene, J gene, clone size, V gene, CDR3 protein, CDR3 DNA. D genes are given only for firm matches. The size field is filled for only some rows; it gives once, few, many or a size class.

len: 16
d_gene: .
j_gene: TRBJ2-1
abundance: many
v_gene: TRBV3-1
CDR3aa: CASSQDGDTGGNEQFF
CDR3nt: TGTGCCAGCAGCCAAGATGGCGACACAGGAGGGAATGAGCAGTTCTTC

len: 14
d_gene: .
j_gene: TRBJ2-2
abundance: few
v_gene: TRBV24-1
CDR3aa: CATSDRLNTGELFF
CDR3nt: TGTGCCACCAGTGATAGGCTGAACACCGGGGAGCTGTTTTTT

len: 16
d_gene: .
j_gene: TRBJ2-1
abundance: few
v_gene: TRBV2
CDR3aa: CASSVQGISSYNEQFF
CDR3nt: TGTGCCAGCAGCGTTCAGGGGATCTCCTCCTACAATGAGCAGTTCTTC

len: 15
d_gene: TRBD1
j_gene: TRBJ1-1
abundance: many
v_gene: TRBV12-3/TRBV12-4
CDR3aa: CASTRRGTVNTEAFF
CDR3nt: TGTGCCAGCACCCGCAGGGGGACAGTGAACACTGAAGCTTTCTTT

len: 15
d_gene: .
j_gene: TRBJ2-5
abundance: .
v_gene: TRBV6-1
CDR3aa: CASSTDARYQETQYF
CDR3nt: TGTGCCAGCAGTACAGACGCTCGGTACCAAGAGACCCAGTACTTC

len: 15
d_gene: TRBD1
j_gene: TRBJ1-5
abundance: .
v_gene: TRBV6-1
CDR3aa: CASREYGTVNQPQHF
CDR3nt: TGTGCCAGCAGGGAATATGGGACAGTTAATCAGCCCCAGCATTTT

len: 11
d_gene: .
j_gene: TRBJ2-7
abundance: .
v_gene: TRBV7-9
CDR3aa: CASSKTYEQYF
CDR3nt: TGTGCCAGCAGCAAGACCTACGAGCAGTACTTC

len: 15
d_gene: TRBD2
j_gene: TRBJ2-1
abundance: few
v_gene: TRBV7-6
CDR3aa: CASSNIAGEYNEQFF
CDR3nt: TGTGCCAGCAGCAACATAGCGGGAGAGTACAATGAGCAGTTCTTC

len: 14
d_gene: .
j_gene: TRBJ2-7
abundance: .
v_gene: TRBV29-1
CDR3aa: CSVELWDAGSEQYF
CDR3nt: TGCAGCGTTGAGCTCTGGGACGCCGGTTCCGAGCAGTACTTC

len: 13
d_gene: .
j_gene: TRBJ2-2
abundance: many
v_gene: TRBV10-3
CDR3aa: CAISDIPGGELFF
CDR3nt: TGTGCCATCAGTGATATTCCGGGCGGGGAGCTGTTTTTT

len: 14
d_gene: .
j_gene: TRBJ1-3
abundance: many
v_gene: TRBV5-1
CDR3aa: CASSLGAAGNTIYF
CDR3nt: TGCGCCAGCAGCTTGGGCGCAGCTGGAAACACCATATATTTT

len: 17
d_gene: TRBD1
j_gene: TRBJ1-5
abundance: few
v_gene: TRBV5-1
CDR3aa: CASSRTGGPYSNQPQHF
CDR3nt: TGCGCCAGCAGCAGGACAGGGGGACCGTATAGCAATCAGCCCCAGCATTTT

len: 12
d_gene: .
j_gene: TRBJ2-1
abundance: .
v_gene: TRBV20-1
CDR3aa: CSAQTSYNEQFF
CDR3nt: TGCAGTGCCCAGACTAGCTACAATGAGCAGTTCTTC

len: 16
d_gene: TRBD2
j_gene: TRBJ2-1
abundance: many
v_gene: TRBV5-1
CDR3aa: CASSLAGTSGGNEQFF
CDR3nt: TGCGCCAGCAGCTTGGCCGGGACTAGCGGGGGTAATGAGCAGTTCTTC

len: 14
d_gene: TRBD1
j_gene: TRBJ2-5
abundance: many
v_gene: TRBV28
CDR3aa: CASSLDRVRETQYF
CDR3nt: TGTGCCAGCAGCCTAGACAGGGTGCGGGAGACCCAGTACTTC

len: 12
d_gene: TRBD1
j_gene: TRBJ1-2
abundance: .
v_gene: TRBV20-1
CDR3aa: CSADRGGYGYTF
CDR3nt: TGCAGTGCTGACAGGGGAGGGTATGGCTACACCTTC

len: 18
d_gene: .
j_gene: TRBJ2-2
abundance: .
v_gene: TRBV6-5
CDR3aa: CASSYFSPGGANTGELFF
CDR3nt: TGTGCCAGCAGTTACTTTTCACCGGGGGGCGCGAACACCGGGGAGCTGTTTTTT

len: 18
d_gene: TRBD1
j_gene: TRBJ1-2
abundance: few
v_gene: TRBV9
CDR3aa: CASSPRSGQGGSNYGYTF
CDR3nt: TGTGCCAGCAGCCCGAGATCCGGACAGGGCGGCTCTAACTATGGCTACACCTTC

len: 15
d_gene: .
j_gene: TRBJ2-2
abundance: many
v_gene: TRBV27
CDR3aa: CASSLSGGTTGELFF
CDR3nt: TGTGCCAGCAGTTTATCCGGCGGGACTACCGGGGAGCTGTTTTTT

len: 14
d_gene: TRBD1
j_gene: TRBJ1-3
abundance: few
v_gene: TRBV29-1
CDR3aa: CSVDTGGSGNTIYF
CDR3nt: TGCAGCGTTGATACAGGGGGCTCTGGAAACACCATATATTTT

len: 17
d_gene: .
j_gene: TRBJ2-6
abundance: few
v_gene: TRBV7-9
CDR3aa: CASSDRETLSGANVLTF
CDR3nt: TGTGCCAGCAGCGACCGGGAAACCCTCTCTGGGGCCAACGTCCTGACTTTC

len: 13
d_gene: .
j_gene: TRBJ1-6
abundance: many
v_gene: TRBV20-1
CDR3aa: CSASRDGNSPLHF
CDR3nt: TGCAGTGCTAGCCGGGACGGGAATTCACCCCTCCACTTT